This T cell receptor (beta chain) emerged from a study of shared clonotypes between healthy human individuals. At the level of the study: Participating donors consisted of two women and a few men aged 18 to 49. Study-wide results and limits: Across subsets, estimated richness was generally greater for naive than for memory populations. Deeper or shallower sequencing was expected to change how clonotypes are shared among donors.

This was a deep-level run. Clones were sequenced by immunoSEQ multiplex PCR, and TCRdb holds only the in-frame ones, with some missing. The sample contains about 2 million clones, approximately 94% of which appear only once. The naive CD8 subset, CD45RO-negative cells positively selected for CCR7, excluded terminally differentiated effector memory CD45RA+ cells. Note on this clone: Its antigen is not identified. Other DNA sequences from this sample encode an identical CDR3 as well.

Germline CDR1 SGHAT, CDR2 FQNNGV. The CDR3 has 14 residues. The J segment lost 0 bases and the V segment lost 5 bases, leaving 3 bases of the junction unmatched. The sequenced material came from naive CD8+ T cells sorted from blood. The receptor was derived from a man younger than 35 in good health. This chain uses TRBV11-2 with TRBJ2-7; 8 nucleotides align to TRBD2. The DNA of the CDR3 is TGTGCCAGCAGCCCGGGAGGGAGCTCCTACGAGCAGTACTTC. This translates into CASSPGGSSYEQYF.